One and the same sample provided the 20 T cell receptor beta chains below, sequenced in a study of beta chain features in type 1 diabetes. Sequenced material consisted of expressed TCRB transcripts (all of the isolated RNA was reverse transcribed). Repertoires were generated with immunoSEQ multiplex PCR, while TCRdb's copy carries only in-frame clones and drops some. The table includes under 150,000 clones, 6.9% detected once. Sequencing input: central memory CD4+ T cells from blood. The receptors stem from a woman aged 25 to 45 in good health.

This clone showed up just a few times. The rearrangement uses TRBV28 and TRBJ2-2, with D hard to call. Trimming cost V 3 bases and J 0 bases, with 8 bases left between them. The germline CDR1 and CDR2 sequences are MDHEN and SYDVKM. The CDR3 contains 15 residues. CDR3: CASSFGVPNTGELFF. The CDR3 nucleotides read TGTGCCAGCAGTTTTGGAGTGCCGAACACCGGGGAGCTGTTTTTT.

Many counts were recorded for this clone. The rearrangement joins TRBV29-1 to TRBJ1-1, with 7 bases identical to TRBD1. Per the germline V gene, CDR1 is SQVTM and CDR2 is ANQGSEA. V lost 3 bases, J lost 12 bases, and 4 bases stayed unmatched. The CDR3 contains 10 residues. As DNA, the CDR3 is TGCAGCGTTGAGACAGGGTTACCTTTCTTT. Its translation is CSVETGLPFF.

This clone was counted at least ten times. The chain employs TRBV11-2 and TRBJ2-1; TRBD2 aligns across 11 bases. This CDR3 has 15 residues. CDR1 is SGHAT and CDR2 is FQNNGV in the germline V gene. J was trimmed by 6 bases and V by 2 bases; bases with no gene match: 3. Here the CDR3 DNA reads TGTGCCAGCAGCTTAACTAGCGGGAGTAGCAATGAGCAGTTCTTC. It yields the protein CASSLTSGSSNEQFF. The complete variable domain, with remaining parts taken from reference TRBV11-2 and TRBJ2-1, reads EAGVAQSPRYKIIEKRQSVAFWCNPISGHATLYWYQQILGQGPKLLIQFQNNGVVDDSQLPKDRFSAERLKGVDSTLKIQPAKLEDSAVYLCASSLTSGSSNEQFFGPGTRLTVL.

This clone was seen many times. The genes are TRBV15 and TRBJ1-4, with D possibly matching TRBD1 (6 bases). The V and J ends lost 1 base and 8 bases respectively, with 11 bases between them. Germline V gene lookup returns CDR1 LNHNV and CDR2 YYDKDF (reference sequence). CDR3 size: 14 residues. The CDR3 spells CATSRAGASEKLFF. Written as DNA, the CDR3 is TGTGCCACCAGCAGAGCAGGGGCTTCAGAAAAACTGTTTTTT.

The chain has TRBV11-3 and TRBJ2-2; the D is unclear. Per germline, CDR1 SGHNT and CDR2 YENEEA. V gave up 5 bases and J gave up 1 base, with 5 bases separating them. CDR3 length: 13 amino acids. The CDR3 loop is CASSPGNTGELFF. CDR3 sequence (DNA): TGTGCCAGCAGCCCCGGGAACACCGGGGAGCTGTTTTTT.

This clone was counted only a few times. DNA of the CDR3: TGTGCCAGCAGCTTAGCCGGAATGGTAGGGGCTCAGCCCCAGCATTTT. Translation gives CASSLAGMVGAQPQHF. The chain has TRBV7-8 and TRBJ1-5; perhaps TRBD1 as D (5 bases). This CDR3 has 16 residues. Deletions cut 0 bases from V and 6 bases from J, with 15 bases between. Germline V CDR1 and CDR2: SGHVS, FQNEAQ. Full variable domain (rest looked up from reference TRBV7-8 and TRBJ1-5): GAGVSQSPRYKVAKRGQDVALRCDPISGHVSLFWYQQALGQGPEFLTYFQNEAQLDKSGLPSDRFFAERPEGSVSTLKIQRTQQEDSAVYLCASSLAGMVGAQPQHFGDGTRLSIL.

The J gene is TRBJ2-1, the V gene TRBV6-6; 7 bases match TRBD2. The trim removed 2 bases at V and 0 bases at J, leaving 1 base unmatched. This CDR3 contains 15 residues. The germline CDR1 and CDR2 sequences are MNHNY and SVGAGI (reference sequence). DNA for the CDR3: TGTGCCAGCAGTTACGGACTAGACTCCTACAATGAGCAGTTCTTC. Translating gives CASSYGLDSYNEQFF.

The gene calls are TRBV28 and TRBJ2-1, with 9 bases fitting TRBD2. The CDR3 runs to 14 residues. CDR1 is MDHEN and CDR2 is SYDVKM in the germline V gene. V lost 5 bases and J lost 10; bases outside the gene matches: 9. This chain's CDR3 is CASSTRTSVSEQFF. CDR3 nucleotides: TGTGCCAGCAGTACCCGGACTAGCGTTTCGGAGCAGTTCTTC.

V and J are TRBV5-1 and TRBJ2-1; 12 bases are a match to TRBD2. The CDR3 loop spans 15 amino acids. The germline CDR1 and CDR2 sequences are SGHRS and YFSETQ. J gave up 9 bases and V 6 bases, and 10 bases lay outside the gene matches. CDR3 sequence: CASTPLAGGPGEQFF. The CDR3 nucleotides are TGCGCCAGCACCCCTCTAGCGGGAGGGCCAGGTGAGCAGTTCTTC.

This clone turned up a few times. V gene TRBV28 combines with J gene TRBJ1-4; 7 bases fit TRBD1. Germline assignment: CDR1 MDHEN and CDR2 SYDVKM. The V and J ends lost 6 bases and 13 bases, in that order; junction bases with no gene match: 20. The CDR3 contains 16 residues. The CDR3 reads CASRGTRTGGDLLLFF. CDR3 DNA sequence: TGTGCCAGCAGGGGAACTCGGACAGGTGGCGACTTACTACTGTTTTTT.

V gene TRBV7-3 combines with J gene TRBJ2-7; 10 bases line up with TRBD1. The germline V gene has CDR1 SGHTA and CDR2 FQGTGA. The CDR3 spans 15 residues. J gave up 2 bases and V 4 bases, and 5 bases lay outside the gene matches. The CDR3 DNA reads TGTGCCAGCAGCTCGGGACAGGGGATTCCCTACGAGCAGTACTTC. Translation: CASSSGQGIPYEQYF.

The gene calls are TRBV27 and TRBJ2-1, with 10 bases matching TRBD2. CDR3 length: 16 residues. Germline CDR1 and CDR2: MNHEY and SMNVEV (reference sequence). V was clipped by 5 bases and J by 1 base; unmatched bases: 5. CDR3 coding DNA: TGTGCCAGCAGTCCGCAACTAGCGGGGTCCTACAATGAGCAGTTCTTC. It yields the protein CASSPQLAGSYNEQFF.

The chain uses TRBV7-8 and TRBJ2-2; the match to TRBD2 covers 9 bases. Germline loops: CDR1 SGHVS, CDR2 FQNEAQ. The trim removed 5 bases at V and 8 bases at J, leaving 6 bases unmatched. The CDR3 is 14 amino acids. The CDR3 region has the DNA TGTGCCAGCAGCCCCCGGACTAGCGTGGGGGAGCTGTTTTTT. Encoded protein: CASSPRTSVGELFF.

The chain couples TRBV11-1 to TRBJ2-1, with 14 bases identical to TRBD2. The V gene's germline CDR1 is SGHAT and CDR2 FQDESV (reference sequence). V lost 5 bases, J lost 0 bases, and 6 bases stayed unmatched. This CDR3 is 18 amino acids long. CDR3: CASSVGLAGGPSYNEQFF. The CDR3, as DNA: TGTGCCAGCAGCGTCGGACTAGCGGGAGGACCCTCCTACAATGAGCAGTTCTTC.

The chain recombines TRBV7-8 with TRBJ2-1; maybe TRBD2 (5 bases). Trimming cost V 5 bases and J 10 bases, with 12 bases left between them. The germline V gene has CDR1 SGHVS and CDR2 FQNEAQ. This CDR3 has 12 residues. Here the CDR3 DNA reads TGTGCCAGCAGCCCCGGAGAGGGAGAGCAGTTCTTC. Its translation: CASSPGEGEQFF.

The sample holds a few counts of this clone. The J gene is TRBJ2-2, the V gene TRBV30; TRBD1 aligns across 7 bases. From germline, CDR1 is GTSNPN and CDR2 SVGIG (reference sequence). V shed 8 bases and J 3 bases; nucleotides not matched to a gene: 9. The CDR3 covers 14 residues. The DNA for the CDR3 is TGTGCCCTGAGAGGGGGCGCGTACACCGGGGAGCTGTTTTTT. Translated, it gives CALRGGAYTGELFF.

This clone was recorded a few times. The chain couples TRBV19 to TRBJ2-3; D call uncertain. V lost 8 bases and J 3 bases, leaving 12 bases between the germline ends. The germline V gene has CDR1 LNHDA and CDR2 SQIVND (reference sequence). The CDR3 runs 13 residues. CDR3 coding DNA: TGTGCCAGTTCCGTTCCTCTGACAGATACGCAGTATTTT. It encodes CASSVPLTDTQYF. The full variable domain, its missing parts supplied by reference TRBV19 and TRBJ2-3, is DGGITQSPKYLFRKEGQNVTLSCEQNLNHDAMYWYRQDPGQGLRLIYYSQIVNDFQKGDIAEGYSVSREKKESFPLTVTSAQKNPTAFYLCASSVPLTDTQYFGPGTRLTVL.

This clone was seen a handful of times. This chain uses TRBV2 with TRBJ1-5; 7 bases fit TRBD1. This CDR3 region has 13 residues. CDR1 and CDR2 from the germline V gene are SNHLY and FYNNEI. V lost 10 bases to trimming and J lost 1 base; unmatched junction nucleotides: 4. The CDR3 bases are TGTGCCACAAGACAGGGAAGCAATCAGCCCCAGCATTTT. This translates into CATRQGSNQPQHF.

Only a few counts were recorded for this clone. This sequence joins TRBV27 and TRBJ2-3; D is possibly TRBD2 (5 bases). The CDR3 loop spans 15 amino acids. V was cut by 3 bases and J by 2 bases, with 12 bases left in between. Germline lookup yields CDR1 MNHEY and CDR2 SMNVEV (reference sequence). The CDR3 is CASSFNSEPTDTQYF. Written as DNA, the CDR3 is TGTGCCAGCAGTTTTAATAGCGAACCCACAGATACGCAGTATTTT.

This clone occurred a few times. This chain joins TRBV6-1 and TRBJ2-5; 7 bases match TRBD2. The length of the CDR3 is 15 residues. Germline V gene data show CDR1 as MNHNS and CDR2 as SASEGT. V was clipped by 8 bases and J by 1 base; unmatched bases: 10. The CDR3 nucleotides are TGTGCCAGCGCCGGGACTACCGGACCCCAAGAGACCCAGTACTTC. Its translation: CASAGTTGPQETQYF.